This T cell receptor (beta chain) was captured in a study of molecular identifiers for immune sequencing clone quantification. Study results and limitations: In CMV-specific effectors, clones above 20 copies held over 99% of molecules; naive, under 1%. Barcode sharing among identical TCR molecules could make large clones appear smaller.

Germline loops: CDR1 SGHTA, CDR2 FQGNSA. CDR3 length: 16 residues. V was trimmed by 1 base and J by 6 bases, leaving 17 bases between them. TCRdb ran MiXCR on the PCR reads and lists one entry per CDR3 protein. Here the sample spans around 460,000 distinct CDR3 sequences, 25% being singletons. This clonotype was counted ten times or more. Its antigen is currently unknown. The chain links TRBV7-2 to TRBJ2-3; D is undetermined. The receptor comes from a human donor in good health. Some libraries in this study had Jurkat cell RNA spiked in. Sequencing was performed on naive CD8+ T cells from blood, with Jurkat cell RNA spiked in. Stated subset: FACS-sorted CD8+CD4-CCR7+CD45RA+ naive T cells. The chain's CDR3 is CASSLGGGPPTDTQYF. The CDR3 bases are TGTGCCAGCAGCTTAGGTGGCGGACCTCCCACGGATACGCAGTATTTT.